Following are 11 T cell receptor beta chains from one sample sequenced in a study of blood T cell repertoires in COVID-19 (dated by TCRdb to 2018 to 2021). Library generation was performed with the immunoSEQ multiplex PCR assay. TCRdb mirrors the immuneACCESS table, restricted to in-frame sequences. Some clones are absent from its copies; in checked studies, under half trace to an unresolved V gene, and the reason for the others is unknown. Present in this sample are approximately 340,000 clones, just over 90% of which were seen just once. The ten largest clones add up to more than 0.85% of the sample. Sequencing was done on a sample of PBMCs or T cells enriched from blood (not recorded which). The receptors originated from a woman between 35 and 50 years old who had been exposed to COVID-19.

V and J are TRBV3-1 (or the pseudogene TRBV3-2) and TRBJ1-1; D possibly corresponds to TRBD1 (5 bases). V lost 1 base to trimming and J lost 1 base, with 7 bases between them. Germline loops: CDR1 LGHDT, CDR2 YNNKEL (reference sequence). CDR3 length equals 14 residues. The CDR3 is CASSQGGGNTEAFF. CDR3 DNA: TGTGCCAGCAGCCAAGGGGGGGGGAACACTGAAGCTTTCTTT.

CDR3 region: CASSQTSGPLTGELFF. The CDR3 nucleotides read TGCGCCAGCAGCCAGACTAGCGGGCCACTCACCGGGGAGCTGTTTTTT. The chain carries TRBV4-1 and TRBJ2-2; 10 nucleotides match TRBD2. Germline V CDR1 and CDR2: MGHRA, YSYEKL. Trimming removed 3 bases from V and 4 bases from J; junction bases left unmatched: 5. The CDR3 is 16 amino acids.

This chain joins TRBV28 and TRBJ1-6, with 7 bases matching TRBD1. Germline-derived CDR1 and CDR2 are MDHEN and SYDVKM. This CDR3 has 15 residues. Trimming at V came to 3 bases and at J to 4 bases, leaving 3 bases not matched to a gene. The CDR3 region is CASSLGQNYNSPLHF. CDR3 in DNA: TGTGCCAGCAGTTTGGGACAGAATTATAATTCACCCCTCCACTTT. Filled out from reference TRBV28 and TRBJ1-6, the complete variable domain reads DVKVTQSSRYLVKRTGEKVFLECVQDMDHENMFWYRQDPGLGLRLIYFSYDVKMKEKGDIPEGYSVSREKKERFSLILESASTNQTSMYLCASSLGQNYNSPLHFGNGTRLTVT.

This clone was picked up one time. The chain links TRBV11-3 to TRBJ1-4; the D is unclear. Germline lookup yields CDR1 SGHNT and CDR2 YENEEA. CDR3 size: 12 residues. V was cut by 6 bases and J by 6 bases, with 8 bases left in between. CDR3 protein: CASSDSHEKLFF. Here the CDR3 DNA reads TGTGCCAGCAGTGACTCCCATGAAAAACTGTTTTTT. Full variable domain (outside the CDR3, taken from reference TRBV11-3 and TRBJ1-4): EAGVVQSPRYKIIEKKQPVAFWCNPISGHNTLYWYLQNLGQGPELLIRYENEEAVDDSQLPKDRFSAERLKGVDSTLKIQPAELGDSAVYLCASSDSHEKLFFGSGTQLSVL.

The chain has TRBV4-1 and TRBJ2-1, with a weak D call TRBD1 (6 bases). The CDR3 contains 17 residues. Trimming left V 0 bases short and J 0 bases short, with 12 bases between. Germline values: CDR1 MGHRA, CDR2 YSYEKL. The CDR3 loop is CASSQDPRGDSYNEQFF. CDR3 DNA: TGCGCCAGCAGCCAAGACCCCAGGGGCGACTCCTACAATGAGCAGTTCTTC.

V usage is TRBV27 and J usage is TRBJ2-2; TRBD1 agrees at 7 bases. Looked up from germline, CDR1 is MNHEY and CDR2 is SMNVEV (reference sequence). This CDR3 contains 16 residues. The J segment lost 5 bases and the V segment lost 2 bases, leaving 8 bases of the junction unmatched. The CDR3 coding sequence is TGTGCCAGCAGTTTACTTGGGACAGCCGGGACCGGGGAGCTGTTTTTT. Translation gives CASSLLGTAGTGELFF.

The sample holds one count of this clone. The chain combines TRBV10-2 with TRBJ1-1; maybe TRBD1 (6 bases). Germline lookup yields CDR1 WSHSY and CDR2 SAAADI. The CDR3 covers 13 residues. The CDR3 DNA sequence: TGCGCACTTAAACAGGGAATGCACACTGAAGCTTTCTTT. Its translation is CALKQGMHTEAFF.

The count of this clone is one. The genes are TRBV11-2 and TRBJ2-3; tentative D call: TRBD2 (6 bases). Germline V gene data show CDR1 as SGHAT and CDR2 as FQNNGV. Trimming pared 1 base from V and 5 bases from J, leaving 16 bases between. The CDR3 is made up of 16 amino acids. CDR3 region: CASSLVRAGRGDTQYF. Here the CDR3 DNA reads TGTGCCAGCAGCTTAGTAAGGGCGGGACGGGGAGATACGCAGTATTTT.

The chain combines TRBV7-2 with TRBJ2-3; 9 nucleotides agree with TRBD1. The CDR3 extends over 13 amino acids. The junction had 6 bases not matched to a gene; V was cut back by 8 bases and J by 6 bases. Germline-derived CDR1 and CDR2 are SGHTA and FQGNSA. CDR3 protein: CASGHRGRDTQYF. Here the CDR3 DNA reads TGTGCCAGCGGCCACAGGGGGCGGGATACGCAGTATTTT.

The sample holds a few counts of this clone. This chain links TRBV7-9 with TRBJ2-1; 9 bases agree with TRBD1. The CDR3 has 16 amino acids. V shed 5 bases, J shed 6 bases, and the junction held 11 bases outside the gene matches. Germline V gene data show CDR1 as SEHNR and CDR2 as FQNEAQ (reference sequence). The CDR3 protein is CASSPRIGTGRNEQFF. The CDR3 DNA reads as TGTGCCAGCAGCCCGAGGATCGGGACAGGGCGCAATGAGCAGTTCTTC.

The rearrangement links TRBV5-5 to TRBJ2-5, with TRBD2 matching over 7 bases. Germline values: CDR1 SGHKS, CDR2 YYEKEE (reference sequence). This CDR3 has 15 residues. Unmatched junction bases numbered 6, after V lost 0 bases and J lost 4 bases. The CDR3 here is CASSLAGGLGETQYF. The CDR3 nucleotides read TGTGCCAGCAGCTTGGCGGGGGGTTTGGGAGAGACCCAGTACTTC.